Listed here is a single T cell receptor beta chain. In its sample, this clone was seen a few times. No antigen is known for it. It has no much larger one-base neighbor in the sample; base qualities were not kept. The time point label corresponds to: approximately 4 weeks on oral tofacitinib. The treatment or condition label, as the study defines it: oral pan-JAK inhibitor, 5-10 mg twice daily. Lesional scalp punch biopsies and peripheral blood were obtained from alopecia areata patients. PBMCs were isolated by density centrifugation and stained for CD3, CD4 and CD8, after which CD4+ and CD8+ T cells were sorted on a FACSAria. This entry belongs to a study of CD8+ T cells in alopecia areata (dated by TCRdb to the late 2010s). The study in broad terms: Treated patients were enrolled in an open-label pilot trial of oral tofacitinib at 5 to 10 mg twice daily for moderate-to-severe alopecia areata. Tofacitinib was given for 6 to 18 months, followed by 6 months of follow-up off drug to assess delayed response and recurrence. Disease severity in treated patients was measured with the SALT score, which quantifies the percentage of affected scalp surface area. To study T cell clonal expansion in alopecia areata, the researchers applied high-throughput TCRbeta sequencing to both the C3H/HeJ mouse model and human patients. Scalp tissue and sorted CD4+ and CD8+ peripheral blood T cells from patchy and totalis/universalis alopecia areata patients and from healthy controls were covered by human TCRbeta sequencing. Tofacitinib-treated patients had biopsies at baseline and at 4 and 24 weeks of treatment, with a later scalp biopsy in several patients. Scalp clonality was compared across normal scalp (n=4), patchy alopecia areata scalp (n=8), and alopecia totalis/universalis scalp (n=8). RNA came from the PAXgene miRNA kit for fixed scalp, the miRNeasy kit for PBMCs, and the RNeasy kit for mouse skin. immunoSEQ multiplex PCR using 35 Vbeta forward primers and 13 Jbeta reverse primers was used to amplify TCRbeta CDR3 regions. Results the study describes overall, beyond this receptor: Higher clonality and more expanded CD8+ clones were observed in lesional scalp than in normal scalp, particularly in alopecia totalis/universalis, a finding suggestive of antigenic drive. Resident alphabeta T cells in normal human skin are also sequenced, complicating scalp TCR repertoire analysis, unlike mouse skin dominated by gammadelta T cells. During tofacitinib treatment, many expanded lesional clones stuck around in both scalp and blood, and this persistence may partly explain why relapse happens after treatment is stopped. Scalp clonality and the number of expanded CD8+ clones among the top 100 scalp clones were significantly decreased by tofacitinib. Compared with mice, TCR sequences shared between patients were less clear, possibly partly because of HLA diversity across the patient population. The treated cohort was small, with a single nonresponder, so links between baseline CD8+ expansion and response need larger studies.

The CDR3 measures 14 amino acids from cysteine to phenylalanine. Just CDR3 DNA is preserved here, 42 bases in frame from base 1. V is cut back by 3 bases and J by 4 bases, with 5 bases in the junction unmatched. Sequences PRHDT (CDR1) and FYEKMQ (CDR2) are obtained from the germline V gene (reference sequence). The method was the immunoSEQ multiplex PCR assay. To provide template for TCR sequencing, every sample had RNA extracted and reverse transcribed into cDNA. First-strand cDNA was synthesized with SuperScript III using a 2:1 mix of oligo-dT and random hexamers. A synthetic immune receptor repertoire was used to assess amplification bias, and residual bias was removed computationally. The study's own analysis went as follows. Raw reads were preprocessed to remove errors, and CDR3 was defined by IMGT conventions from the conserved cysteine to phenylalanine. Clonality was computed by normalizing Shannon entropy by log2 of the number of productive unique TCRs and subtracting the result from 1. Whether scalp clones were CD4 or CD8 was inferred by matching scalp TCRbeta sequences against CD4 and CD8 repertoires sorted from blood. Sourced from immuneACCESS, this table was stored by TCRdb with only in-frame sequences that have V and J called. A share of the clones is absent; for the studies checked, an unresolved V gene accounts for under half, and the remainder has no known explanation. D and trimming were read from the DNA, whereas the V and J calls and clone size are those reported in that table. The table for this sample lists about 190,000 clones; around 56% of them were counted only once. Approximately 0.7% of the sample rests with the top ten.

The sequencing used CD4+ T cells sorted from blood, collected at week 4, from a patient treated with tofacitinib. The sequence was collected from a human donor with alopecia areata. Here the chain combines TRBV13 and TRBJ2-5; TRBD1 aligns with 7 central bases. The encoded CDR3 is CASSFQGVTETQYF. The sequenced DNA is TGTGCCAGCAGCTTTCAGGGGGTAACAGAGACCCAGTACTTC.